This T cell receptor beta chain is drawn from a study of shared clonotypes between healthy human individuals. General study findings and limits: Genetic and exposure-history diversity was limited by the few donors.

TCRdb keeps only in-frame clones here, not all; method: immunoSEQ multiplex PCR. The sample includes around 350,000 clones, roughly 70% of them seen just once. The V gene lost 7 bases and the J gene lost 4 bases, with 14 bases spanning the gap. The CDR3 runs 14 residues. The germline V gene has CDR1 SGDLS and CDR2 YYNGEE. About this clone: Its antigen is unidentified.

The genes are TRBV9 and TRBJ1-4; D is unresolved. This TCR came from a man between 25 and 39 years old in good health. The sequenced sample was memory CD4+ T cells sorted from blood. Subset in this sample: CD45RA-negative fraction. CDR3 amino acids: CASSRSLLNEKLFF. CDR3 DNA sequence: TGTGCCAGCTCCCGATCTCTTCTTAATGAAAAACTGTTTTTT. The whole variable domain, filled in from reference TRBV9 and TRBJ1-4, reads DSGVTQTPKHLITATGQRVTLRCSPRSGDLSVYWYQQSLDQGLQFLIQYYNGEERAKGNILERFSAQQFPDLHSELNLSSLELGDSALYFCASSRSLLNEKLFFGSGTQLSVL.